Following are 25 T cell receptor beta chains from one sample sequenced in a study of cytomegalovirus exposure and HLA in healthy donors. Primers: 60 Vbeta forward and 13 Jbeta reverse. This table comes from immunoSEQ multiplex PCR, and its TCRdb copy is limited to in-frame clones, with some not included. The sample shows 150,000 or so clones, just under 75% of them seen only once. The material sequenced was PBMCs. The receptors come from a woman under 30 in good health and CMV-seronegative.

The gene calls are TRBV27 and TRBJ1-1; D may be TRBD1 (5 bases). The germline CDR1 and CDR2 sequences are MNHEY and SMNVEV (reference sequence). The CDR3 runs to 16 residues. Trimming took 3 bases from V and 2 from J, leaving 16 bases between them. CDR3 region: CASSLRTARVNTEAFF. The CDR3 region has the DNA TGTGCCAGCAGTTTGAGGACGGCCAGGGTCAACACTGAAGCTTTCTTT.

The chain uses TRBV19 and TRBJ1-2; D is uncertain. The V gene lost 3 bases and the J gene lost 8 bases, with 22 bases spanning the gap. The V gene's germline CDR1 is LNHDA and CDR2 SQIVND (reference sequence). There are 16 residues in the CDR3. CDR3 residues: CASSIWNAVSSRGYTF. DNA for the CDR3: TGTGCCAGTAGTATTTGGAACGCGGTATCTTCGAGAGGCTACACCTTC.

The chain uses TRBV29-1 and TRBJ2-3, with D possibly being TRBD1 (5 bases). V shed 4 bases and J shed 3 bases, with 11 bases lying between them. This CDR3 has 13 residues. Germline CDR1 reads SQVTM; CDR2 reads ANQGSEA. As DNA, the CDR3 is TGCAGCGTTGTAGACAGCAGGACAGATACGCAGTATTTT. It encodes CSVVDSRTDTQYF.

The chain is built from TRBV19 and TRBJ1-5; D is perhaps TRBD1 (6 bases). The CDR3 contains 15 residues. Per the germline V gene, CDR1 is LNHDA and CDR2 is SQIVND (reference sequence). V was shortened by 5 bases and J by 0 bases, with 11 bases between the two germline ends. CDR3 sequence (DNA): TGTGCCAGTAGTCTGGGCAGGGGTAGCAATCAGCCCCAGCATTTT. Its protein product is CASSLGRGSNQPQHF. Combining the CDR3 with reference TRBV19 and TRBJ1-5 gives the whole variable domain DGGITQSPKYLFRKEGQNVTLSCEQNLNHDAMYWYRQDPGQGLRLIYYSQIVNDFQKGDIAEGYSVSREKKESFPLTVTSAQKNPTAFYLCASSLGRGSNQPQHFGDGTRLSIL.

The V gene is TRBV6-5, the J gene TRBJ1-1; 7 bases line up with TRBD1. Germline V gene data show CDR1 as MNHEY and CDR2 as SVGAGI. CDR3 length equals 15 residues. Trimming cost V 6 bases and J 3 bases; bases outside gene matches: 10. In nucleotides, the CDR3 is TGTGCCAGCAGAACCTCCGACAGGGCCGACACTGAAGCTTTCTTT. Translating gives CASRTSDRADTEAFF.

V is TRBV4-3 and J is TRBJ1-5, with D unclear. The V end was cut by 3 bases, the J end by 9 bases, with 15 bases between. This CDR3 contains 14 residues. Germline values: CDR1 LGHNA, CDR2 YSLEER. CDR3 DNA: TGCGCCAGCAGCCAGGACTTATCTTTTCGGCCCCAGCATTTT. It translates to CASSQDLSFRPQHF.

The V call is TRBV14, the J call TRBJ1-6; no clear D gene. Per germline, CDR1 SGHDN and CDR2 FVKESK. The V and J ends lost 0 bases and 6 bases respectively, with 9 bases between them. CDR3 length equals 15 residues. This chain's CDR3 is CASSQDRLANSPLHF. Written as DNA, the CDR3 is TGTGCCAGCAGCCAAGACAGGCTGGCTAATTCACCCCTCCACTTT.

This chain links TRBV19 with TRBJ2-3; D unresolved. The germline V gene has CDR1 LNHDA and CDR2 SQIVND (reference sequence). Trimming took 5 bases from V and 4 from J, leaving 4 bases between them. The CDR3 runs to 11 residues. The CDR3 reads CASSAADTQYF. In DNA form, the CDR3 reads TGTGCCAGTAGTGCAGCAGATACGCAGTATTTT.

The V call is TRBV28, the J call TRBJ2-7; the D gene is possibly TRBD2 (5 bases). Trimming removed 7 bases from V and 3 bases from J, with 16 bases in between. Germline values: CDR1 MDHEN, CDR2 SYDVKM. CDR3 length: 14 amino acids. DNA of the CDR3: TGTGCCAGCACCTCGGGGAGCGGAATCTACGAGCAGTACTTC. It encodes CASTSGSGIYEQYF.

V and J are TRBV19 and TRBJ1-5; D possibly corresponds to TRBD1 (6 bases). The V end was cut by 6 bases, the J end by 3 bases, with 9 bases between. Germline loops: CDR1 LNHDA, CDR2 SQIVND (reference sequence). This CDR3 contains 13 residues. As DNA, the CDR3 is TGTGCCAGTAGCAGACAGGTCAATCAGCCCCAGCATTTT. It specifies CASSRQVNQPQHF.

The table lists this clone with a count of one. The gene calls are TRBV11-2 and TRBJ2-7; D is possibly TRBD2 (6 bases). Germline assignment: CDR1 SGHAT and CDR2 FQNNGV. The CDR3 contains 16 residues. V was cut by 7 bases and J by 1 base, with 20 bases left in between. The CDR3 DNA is TGTGCCAGCACCCCGGAGGGAGAAGGGTTTTCCTACGAGCAGTACTTC. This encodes CASTPEGEGFSYEQYF.

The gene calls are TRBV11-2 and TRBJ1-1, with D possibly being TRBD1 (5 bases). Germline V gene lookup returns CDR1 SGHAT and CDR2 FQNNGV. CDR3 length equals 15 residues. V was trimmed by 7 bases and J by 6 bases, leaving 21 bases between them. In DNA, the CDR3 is TGTGCCAGCATTCAGATGGGGGGGGTTAACTCTGAAGCTTTCTTT. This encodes CASIQMGGVNSEAFF. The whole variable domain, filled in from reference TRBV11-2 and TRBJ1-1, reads EAGVAQSPRYKIIEKRQSVAFWCNPISGHATLYWYQQILGQGPKLLIQFQNNGVVDDSQLPKDRFSAERLKGVDSTLKIQPAKLEDSAVYLCASIQMGGVNSEAFFGQGTRLTVV.

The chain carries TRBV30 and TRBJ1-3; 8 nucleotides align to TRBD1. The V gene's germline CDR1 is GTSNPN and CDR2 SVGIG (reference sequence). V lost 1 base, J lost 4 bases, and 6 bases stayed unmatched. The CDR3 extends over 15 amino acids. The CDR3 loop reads CAWSGQTGAGNTIYF. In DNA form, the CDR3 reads TGTGCCTGGAGTGGTCAGACAGGGGCAGGAAACACCATATATTTT.

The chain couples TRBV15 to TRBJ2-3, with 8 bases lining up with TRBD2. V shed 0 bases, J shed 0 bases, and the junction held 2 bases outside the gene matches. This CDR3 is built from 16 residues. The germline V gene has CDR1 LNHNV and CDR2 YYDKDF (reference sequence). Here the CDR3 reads CATSRDPSGSTDTQYF. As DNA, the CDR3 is TGTGCCACCAGCAGAGATCCTAGCGGGAGCACAGATACGCAGTATTTT.

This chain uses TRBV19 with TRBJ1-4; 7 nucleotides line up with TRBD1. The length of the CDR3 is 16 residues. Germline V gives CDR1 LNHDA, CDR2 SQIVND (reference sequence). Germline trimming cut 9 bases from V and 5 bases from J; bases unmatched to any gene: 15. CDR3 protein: CASEGQVRAPNEKLFF. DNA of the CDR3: TGTGCCAGCGAAGGACAGGTCAGAGCCCCAAATGAAAAACTGTTTTTT.

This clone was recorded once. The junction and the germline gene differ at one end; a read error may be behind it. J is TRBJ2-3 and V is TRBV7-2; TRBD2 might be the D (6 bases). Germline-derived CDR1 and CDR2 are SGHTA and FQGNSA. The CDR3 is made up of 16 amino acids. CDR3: CASSLGAGRVTDTQYF. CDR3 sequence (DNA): TGTGCTAGCAGCTTAGGGGCGGGACGGGTCACAGATACGCAGTATTTT.

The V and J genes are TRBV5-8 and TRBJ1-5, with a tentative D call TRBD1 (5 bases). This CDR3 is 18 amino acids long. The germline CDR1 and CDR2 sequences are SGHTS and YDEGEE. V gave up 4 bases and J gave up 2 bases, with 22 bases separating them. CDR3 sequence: CASSLGGTTWVGNQPQHF. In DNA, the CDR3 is TGTGCCAGCAGCCTGGGAGGGACTACCTGGGTTGGCAATCAGCCCCAGCATTTT.

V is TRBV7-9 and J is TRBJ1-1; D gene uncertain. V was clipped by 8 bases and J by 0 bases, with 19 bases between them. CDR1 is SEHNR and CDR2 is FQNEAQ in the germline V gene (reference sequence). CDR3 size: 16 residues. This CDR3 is CASSIPIRSMNTEAFF. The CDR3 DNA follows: TGTGCCAGCTCGATCCCCATACGGTCGATGAACACTGAAGCTTTCTTT.

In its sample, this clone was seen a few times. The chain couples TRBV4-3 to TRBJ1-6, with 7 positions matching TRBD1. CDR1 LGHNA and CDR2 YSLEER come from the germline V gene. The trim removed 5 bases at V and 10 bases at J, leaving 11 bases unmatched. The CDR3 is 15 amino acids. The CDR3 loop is CASSIRQGGFSPLHF. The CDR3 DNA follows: TGCGCCAGCAGCATCCGACAGGGAGGTTTCTCACCCCTCCACTTT.

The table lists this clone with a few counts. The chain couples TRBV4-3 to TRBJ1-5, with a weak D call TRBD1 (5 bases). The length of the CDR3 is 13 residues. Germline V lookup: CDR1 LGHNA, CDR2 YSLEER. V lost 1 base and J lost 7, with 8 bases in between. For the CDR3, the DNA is TGCGCCAGCAGCCAAGGGACAAGGCAGCCCCAGCATTTT. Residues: CASSQGTRQPQHF.

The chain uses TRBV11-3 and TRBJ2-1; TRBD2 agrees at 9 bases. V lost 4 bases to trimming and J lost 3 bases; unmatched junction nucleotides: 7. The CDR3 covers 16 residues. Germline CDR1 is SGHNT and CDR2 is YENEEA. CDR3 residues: CASSSRLAENYNEQFF. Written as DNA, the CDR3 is TGTGCCAGCAGCTCAAGACTAGCGGAGAACTACAATGAGCAGTTCTTC. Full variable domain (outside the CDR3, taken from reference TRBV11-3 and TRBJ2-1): EAGVVQSPRYKIIEKKQPVAFWCNPISGHNTLYWYLQNLGQGPELLIRYENEEAVDDSQLPKDRFSAERLKGVDSTLKIQPAELGDSAVYLCASSSRLAENYNEQFFGPGTRLTVL.

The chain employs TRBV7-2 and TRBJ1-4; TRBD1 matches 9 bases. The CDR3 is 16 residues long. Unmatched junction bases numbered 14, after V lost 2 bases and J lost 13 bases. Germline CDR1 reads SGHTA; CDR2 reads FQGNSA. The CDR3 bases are TGTGCCAGCAGCTTAAGCCTGACAGGGGGGTTAAAAGCACTGTTTTTT. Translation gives CASSLSLTGGLKALFF.

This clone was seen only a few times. In DNA, the CDR3 is TGTGCCAGCAGCTCCCCGCCTTGGACAGGGGGCGATGGACTTTCACCCCTCCACTTT. This sequence encodes CASSSPPWTGGDGLSPLHF. The chain combines TRBV9 with TRBJ1-6; 11 nucleotides align to TRBD1. Trimming removed 4 bases from V and 9 bases from J; junction bases left unmatched: 18. Germline-derived CDR1 and CDR2 are SGDLS and YYNGEE. The CDR3 consists of 19 residues.

DNA of the CDR3: TGTGCCAGCAGCCGGACAGGGGCCGGAACAGATACGCAGTATTTT. It translates to CASSRTGAGTDTQYF. The chain couples TRBV6-1 to TRBJ2-3; TRBD1 agrees at 9 bases. The trim removed 6 bases at V and 3 bases at J, leaving 7 bases unmatched. The CDR3 has 15 amino acids. Germline V gene lookup returns CDR1 MNHNS and CDR2 SASEGT.

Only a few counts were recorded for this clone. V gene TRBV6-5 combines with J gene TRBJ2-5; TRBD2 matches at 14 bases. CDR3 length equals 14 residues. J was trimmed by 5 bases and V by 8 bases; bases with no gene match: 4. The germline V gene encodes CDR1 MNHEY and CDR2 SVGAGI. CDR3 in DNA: TGTGCCAGCGGGACTAGCGGGAGTTTGGAGACCCAGTACTTC. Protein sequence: CASGTSGSLETQYF.